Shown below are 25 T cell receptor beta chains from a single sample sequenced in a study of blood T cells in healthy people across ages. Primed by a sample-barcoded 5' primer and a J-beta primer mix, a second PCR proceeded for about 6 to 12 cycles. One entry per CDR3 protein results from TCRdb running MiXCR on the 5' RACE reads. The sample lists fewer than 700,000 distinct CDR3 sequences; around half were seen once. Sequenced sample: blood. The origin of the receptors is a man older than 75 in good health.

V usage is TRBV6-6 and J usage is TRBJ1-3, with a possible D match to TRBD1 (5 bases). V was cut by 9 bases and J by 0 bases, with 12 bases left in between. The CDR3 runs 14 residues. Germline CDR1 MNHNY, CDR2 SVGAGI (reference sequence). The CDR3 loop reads CASSTDYSGNTIYF. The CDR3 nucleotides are TGTGCCAGTTCGACAGACTACTCTGGAAACACCATATATTTT.

The CDR3 reads CASSPGLGTGGDEQYF. For the CDR3, the DNA is TGTGCCAGCAGCCCGGGGTTGGGGACAGGGGGTGACGAGCAGTACTTC. The rearrangement joins TRBV7-2 to TRBJ2-7, with 11 nucleotides matching TRBD1. Germline values: CDR1 SGHTA, CDR2 FQGNSA. The V segment lost 5 bases and the J segment 5 bases; nucleotides outside the gene matches: 11. CDR3 length: 16 residues.

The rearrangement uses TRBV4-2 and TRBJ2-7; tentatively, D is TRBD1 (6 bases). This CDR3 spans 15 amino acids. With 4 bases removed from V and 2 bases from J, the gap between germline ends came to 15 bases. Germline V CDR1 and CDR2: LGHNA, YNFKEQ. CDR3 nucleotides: TGTGCCAGCAGCCCCTTTGACAGGCAACCCTACGAGCAGTACTTC. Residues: CASSPFDRQPYEQYF.

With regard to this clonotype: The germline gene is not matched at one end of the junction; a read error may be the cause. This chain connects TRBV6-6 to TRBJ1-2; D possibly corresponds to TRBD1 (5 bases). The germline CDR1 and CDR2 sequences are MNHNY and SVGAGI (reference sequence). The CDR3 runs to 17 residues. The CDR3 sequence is CAGSYSLGQGGYDGYTF. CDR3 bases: TGTGCCGGCAGTTACTCGTTAGGGCAGGGCGGCTACGATGGCTACACCTTC.

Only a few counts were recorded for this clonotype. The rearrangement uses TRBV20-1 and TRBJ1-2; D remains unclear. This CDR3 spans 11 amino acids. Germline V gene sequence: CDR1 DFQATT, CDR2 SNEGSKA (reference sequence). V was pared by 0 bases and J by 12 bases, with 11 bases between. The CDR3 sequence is CSARDWGGNTF. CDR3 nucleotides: TGCAGTGCTAGAGATTGGGGAGGGAACACCTTC.

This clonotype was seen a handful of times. The CDR3 is CSASYSLTQYF. The CDR3 bases are TGCAGTGCTAGTTATAGTCTGACGCAGTATTTT. The V and J genes are TRBV20-1 and TRBJ2-3; D unresolved. Germline CDR1 is DFQATT and CDR2 is SNEGSKA (reference sequence). The CDR3 length is 11 residues. The V gene lost 3 bases and the J gene lost 9 bases, with 10 bases spanning the gap.

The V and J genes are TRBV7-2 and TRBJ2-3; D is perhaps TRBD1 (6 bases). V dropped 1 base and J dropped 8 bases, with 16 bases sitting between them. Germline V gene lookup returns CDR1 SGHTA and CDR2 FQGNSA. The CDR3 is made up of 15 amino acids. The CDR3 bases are TGTGCCAGCAGCTTAGGCCGACCCCTAGGGGGTACGCAGTATTTT. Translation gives CASSLGRPLGGTQYF.

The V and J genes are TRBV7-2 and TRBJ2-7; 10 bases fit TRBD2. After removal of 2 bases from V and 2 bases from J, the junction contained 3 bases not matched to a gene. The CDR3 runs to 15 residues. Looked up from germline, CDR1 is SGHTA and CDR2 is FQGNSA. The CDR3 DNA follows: TGTGCCAGCAGCTTAAGCACTAGCGGGGCCTACGAGCAGTACTTC. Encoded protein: CASSLSTSGAYEQYF.

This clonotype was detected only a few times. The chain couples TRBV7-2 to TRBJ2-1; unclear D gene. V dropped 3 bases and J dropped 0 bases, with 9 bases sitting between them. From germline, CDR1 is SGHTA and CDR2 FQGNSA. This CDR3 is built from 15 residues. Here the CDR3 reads CASSLWQSSYNEQFF. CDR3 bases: TGTGCCAGCAGCTTGTGGCAAAGCTCCTACAATGAGCAGTTCTTC.

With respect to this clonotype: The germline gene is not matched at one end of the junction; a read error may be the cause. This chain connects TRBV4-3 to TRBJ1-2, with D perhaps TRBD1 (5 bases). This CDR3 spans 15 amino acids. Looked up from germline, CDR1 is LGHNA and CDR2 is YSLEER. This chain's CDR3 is CASSQDGAANYGYTF. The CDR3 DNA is TGCGCCAGCAGTCAAGACGGGGCAGCTAACTATGGCTACACCTTC.

The CDR3 sequence is CSASTSGSTDEQFF. For the CDR3, the DNA is TGCAGTGCTTCCACTAGCGGGAGTACGGATGAGCAGTTCTTC. The V call is TRBV20-1, the J call TRBJ2-1; TRBD2 aligns across 11 bases. Trimming took 5 bases from V and 8 from J; bases not matched to a gene: 8. The CDR3 covers 14 residues. CDR1 and CDR2 from the germline V gene are DFQATT and SNEGSKA (reference sequence).

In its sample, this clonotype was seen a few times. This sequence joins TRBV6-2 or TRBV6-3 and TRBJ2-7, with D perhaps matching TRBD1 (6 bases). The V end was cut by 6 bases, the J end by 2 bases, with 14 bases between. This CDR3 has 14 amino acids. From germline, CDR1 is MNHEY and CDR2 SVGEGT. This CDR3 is CASRHDRYTYEQYF. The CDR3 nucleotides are TGTGCCAGCAGACACGACAGGTACACCTACGAGCAGTACTTC.

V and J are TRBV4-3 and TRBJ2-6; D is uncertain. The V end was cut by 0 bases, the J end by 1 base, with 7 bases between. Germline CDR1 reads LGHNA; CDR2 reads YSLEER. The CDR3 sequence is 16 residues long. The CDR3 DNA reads TGCGCCAGCAGCCAAGAACGCGTTTCTGGGGCCAACGTCCTGACTTTC. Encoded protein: CASSQERVSGANVLTF.

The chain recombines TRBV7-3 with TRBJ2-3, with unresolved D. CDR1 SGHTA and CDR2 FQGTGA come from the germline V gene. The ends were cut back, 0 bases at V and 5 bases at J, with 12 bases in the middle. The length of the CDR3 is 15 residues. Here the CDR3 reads CASSLTPSEEDTQYF. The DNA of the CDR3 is TGTGCCAGCAGCTTAACGCCCAGCGAGGAAGATACGCAGTATTTT.

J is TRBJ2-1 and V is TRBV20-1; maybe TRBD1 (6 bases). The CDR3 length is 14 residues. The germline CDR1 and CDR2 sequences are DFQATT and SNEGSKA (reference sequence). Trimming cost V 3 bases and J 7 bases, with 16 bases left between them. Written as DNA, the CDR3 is TGCAGTGCTAGGTTTAGGGGGTTTAATAATGAGCAGTTCTTC. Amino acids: CSARFRGFNNEQFF.

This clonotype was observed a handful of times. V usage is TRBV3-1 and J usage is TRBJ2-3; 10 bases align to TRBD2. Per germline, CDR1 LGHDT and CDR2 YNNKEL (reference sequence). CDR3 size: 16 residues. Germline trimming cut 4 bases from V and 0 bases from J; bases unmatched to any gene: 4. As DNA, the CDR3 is TGTGCCAGCAGCCGTTGGACTAGCGGTAGCACAGATACGCAGTATTTT. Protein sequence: CASSRWTSGSTDTQYF.

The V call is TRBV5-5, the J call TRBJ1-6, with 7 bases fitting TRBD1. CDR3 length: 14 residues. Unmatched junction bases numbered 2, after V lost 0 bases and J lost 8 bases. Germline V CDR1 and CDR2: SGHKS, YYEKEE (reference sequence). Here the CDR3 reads CASSLEGADSPLHF. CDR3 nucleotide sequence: TGTGCCAGCAGCTTGGAGGGGGCGGATTCACCCCTCCACTTT. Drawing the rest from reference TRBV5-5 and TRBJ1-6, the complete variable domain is DAGVTQSPTHLIKTRGQQVTLRCSPISGHKSVSWYQQVLGQGPQFIFQYYEKEERGRGNFPDRFSARQFPNYSSELNVNALLLGDSALYLCASSLEGADSPLHFGNGTRLTVT.

CDR3 nucleotides: TGTGCCACCAGCAGAGATCAAGTGAGGTGGGGAGTGGGGGCGCAGTATTTT. Encoded protein: CATSRDQVRWGVGAQYF. The chain uses TRBV15 and TRBJ2-3; the D call may be TRBD1 or TRBD2 (5 bases each). V lost 0 bases to trimming and J lost 10 bases, with 23 bases between them. CDR1 is LNHNV and CDR2 is YYDKDF in the germline V gene (reference sequence). The CDR3 consists of 17 residues.

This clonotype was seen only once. CDR3 nucleotide sequence: TGTGCCAGCAGTGGAAGGGGGACTAACACCAATGAGCAGTTCTTC. Its translation is CASSGRGTNTNEQFF. V gene TRBV6-1 combines with J gene TRBJ2-1; perhaps TRBD2 as D (7 bases). V gave up 4 bases and J gave up 6 bases, with 16 bases separating them. The germline gives CDR1 MNHNS, CDR2 SASEGT. This CDR3 has 15 residues.

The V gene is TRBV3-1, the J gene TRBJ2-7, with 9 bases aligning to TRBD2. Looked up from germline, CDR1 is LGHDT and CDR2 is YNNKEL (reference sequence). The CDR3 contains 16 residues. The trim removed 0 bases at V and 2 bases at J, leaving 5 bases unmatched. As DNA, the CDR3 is TGTGCCAGCAGCCAAGATTTGGTAGCGGGGGCCTACGAGCAGTACTTC. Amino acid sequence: CASSQDLVAGAYEQYF.

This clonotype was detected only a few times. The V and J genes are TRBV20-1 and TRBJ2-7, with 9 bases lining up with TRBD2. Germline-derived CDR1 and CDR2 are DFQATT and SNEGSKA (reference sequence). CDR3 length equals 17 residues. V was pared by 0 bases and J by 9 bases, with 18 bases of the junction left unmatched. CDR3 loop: CSARDHVGSGRLTSQYF. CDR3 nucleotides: TGCAGTGCTAGAGATCATGTCGGAAGCGGGAGGTTAACCTCGCAGTACTTC.

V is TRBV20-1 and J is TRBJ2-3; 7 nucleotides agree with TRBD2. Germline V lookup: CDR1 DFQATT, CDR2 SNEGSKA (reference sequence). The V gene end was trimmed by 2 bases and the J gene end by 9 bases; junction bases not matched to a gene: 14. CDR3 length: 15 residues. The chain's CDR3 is CSARPGLDPVQTQYF. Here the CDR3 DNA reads TGCAGTGCTAGACCAGGACTAGACCCCGTTCAAACGCAGTATTTT.

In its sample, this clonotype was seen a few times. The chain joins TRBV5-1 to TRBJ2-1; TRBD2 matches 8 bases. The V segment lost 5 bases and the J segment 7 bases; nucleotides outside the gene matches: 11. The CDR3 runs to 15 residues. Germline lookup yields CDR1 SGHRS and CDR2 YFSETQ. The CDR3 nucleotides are TGCGCCAGCAGATTTACGGGGGGGCCATGGAATGAGCAGTTCTTC. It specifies CASRFTGGPWNEQFF.

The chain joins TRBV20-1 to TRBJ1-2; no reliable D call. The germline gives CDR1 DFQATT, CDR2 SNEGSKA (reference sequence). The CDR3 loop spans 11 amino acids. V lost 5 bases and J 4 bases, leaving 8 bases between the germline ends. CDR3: CSARNTYGYTF. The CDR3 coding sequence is TGCAGTGCTCGAAACACCTATGGCTACACCTTC.

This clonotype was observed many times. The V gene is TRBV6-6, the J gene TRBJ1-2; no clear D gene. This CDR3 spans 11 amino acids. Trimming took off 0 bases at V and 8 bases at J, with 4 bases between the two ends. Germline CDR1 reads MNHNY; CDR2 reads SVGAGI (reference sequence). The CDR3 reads CASSYSTGYTF. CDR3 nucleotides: TGTGCCAGCAGTTACTCCACGGGCTACACCTTC.